This TCR beta chain was captured by sequencing in a study of blood T cell repertoires in COVID-19. Germline V gives CDR1 SGHRS, CDR2 YFSETQ. The length of the CDR3 is 13 residues. With 5 bases removed from V and 9 bases from J, the gap between germline ends came to 12 bases. The protocol was immunoSEQ multiplex PCR, while the TCRdb copy is restricted to in-frame clones and leaves out a portion. This sample yields roughly 480,000 clones, of which roughly 89% are seen a single time; around 0.95% belongs to the top ten. Source material: peripheral blood. V is TRBV5-1 and J is TRBJ1-6; D uncertain. This TCR was recovered from a man aged 18-30 years with COVID-19, enrolled during active disease. CDR3 nucleotide sequence: TGCGCCAGCAGTTTCGAGTTTGGTTCACCCCTCCACTTT. It translates to CASSFEFGSPLHF.